Below are 27 T cell receptor beta chains sequenced from a single sample in a study of cytomegalovirus exposure and HLA in healthy donors. It was with 60 Vbeta and 13 Jbeta primers that the PCR ran. TCRdb's copy holds only in-frame clones and misses some; the assay was immunoSEQ multiplex PCR. The sample includes 150,000 to 200,000 clones, about 77% of them seen just once. Sequencing used PBMCs. These receptors originate from a woman in her 30s in good health and CMV-seropositive.

The rearrangement joins TRBV5-6 to TRBJ2-5; 7 bases are a match to TRBD1. V trimming: 7 bases; J trimming: 7 bases; junction bases outside the gene matches: 1. This CDR3 spans 10 amino acids. Per the germline V gene, CDR1 is SGHDT and CDR2 is YYEEEE. The CDR3 bases are TGTGCCAGCGGACAGGTGACCCAGTACTTC. Its protein product is CASGQVTQYF.

V and J are TRBV10-3 and TRBJ2-1, with D possibly TRBD2 on 7 matching bases. Trimming stripped 6 bases from V and 4 bases from J, with 16 bases between. CDR1 is ENHRY and CDR2 is SYGVKD in the germline V gene. This CDR3 comprises 15 residues. The CDR3 DNA is TGTGCCATCAGGGAAGTGGCGGGGGCTTACAATGAGCAGTTCTTC. Its protein product is CAIREVAGAYNEQFF.

The rearrangement links TRBV5-1 to TRBJ2-1; perhaps TRBD1 as D (5 bases). Germline V gene sequence: CDR1 SGHRS, CDR2 YFSETQ. Deletions cut 4 bases from V and 10 bases from J, with 15 bases between. The length of the CDR3 is 13 residues. The CDR3 loop reads CASSGQPPWEQFF. In DNA, the CDR3 is TGCGCCAGCAGCGGACAACCTCCTTGGGAGCAGTTCTTC.

The rearrangement joins TRBV10-3 to TRBJ2-7; tentatively, D is TRBD1 (5 bases). The CDR3 runs 14 residues. V lost 4 bases and J 6 bases, leaving 16 bases between the germline ends. Per the germline V gene, CDR1 is ENHRY and CDR2 is SYGVKD. The DNA for the CDR3 is TGTGCCATCAGTGGCATGACAGCCCCAGGCGAGCAGTACTTC. Translated, it gives CAISGMTAPGEQYF.

This chain uses TRBV9 with TRBJ2-7; tentative D call: TRBD2 (6 bases). Germline V gene data show CDR1 as SGDLS and CDR2 as YYNGEE. Trimming took 0 bases from V and 0 from J, leaving 10 bases between them. The CDR3 length is 15 residues. The DNA for the CDR3 is TGTGCCAGCAGCGTAGGGGGGACTCCCTCCTACGAGCAGTACTTC. It codes for CASSVGGTPSYEQYF. The complete variable domain, with remaining parts taken from reference TRBV9 and TRBJ2-7, reads DSGVTQTPKHLITATGQRVTLRCSPRSGDLSVYWYQQSLDQGLQFLIQYYNGEERAKGNILERFSAQQFPDLHSELNLSSLELGDSALYFCASSVGGTPSYEQYFGPGTRLTVT.

The chain has TRBV7-8 and TRBJ2-1; the match to TRBD2 covers 9 bases. CDR3 length: 17 residues. V lost 2 bases, J lost 6 bases, and 11 bases stayed unmatched. Germline-derived CDR1 and CDR2 are SGHVS and FQNEAQ. CDR3 sequence (DNA): TGTGCCAGCAGCTTAAGTTATAGCGGGAGCCGGGGCAATGAGCAGTTCTTC. This translates into CASSLSYSGSRGNEQFF. Supplemented by reference TRBV7-8 and TRBJ2-1, the full variable domain reads GAGVSQSPRYKVAKRGQDVALRCDPISGHVSLFWYQQALGQGPEFLTYFQNEAQLDKSGLPSDRFFAERPEGSVSTLKIQRTQQEDSAVYLCASSLSYSGSRGNEQFFGPGTRLTVL.

This clone has a handful of counts. Mismatch with germline at one junction end may stem from a read error. The gene calls are TRBV5-4 and TRBJ1-1, with D perhaps TRBD1 (5 bases). CDR1 and CDR2 from the germline V gene are SGHNT and YYREEE (reference sequence). The CDR3 is 18 residues long. Here the CDR3 reads CASSQEIPGLYPNTEAFF. The CDR3 bases are TGCGCCAGCAGCCAAGAAATCCCGGGACTTTATCCGAACACTGAAGCTTTCTTT.

The chain employs TRBV4-3 and TRBJ1-2; D might be TRBD1 (5 bases). Germline V gene lookup returns CDR1 LGHNA and CDR2 YSLEER. The ends were cut back, 3 bases at V and 4 bases at J, with 15 bases in the middle. The CDR3 is 15 residues long. DNA for the CDR3: TGCGCCAGCAGCCAGGGGGAGGCCGCCCCCTATGGCTACACCTTC. It translates to CASSQGEAAPYGYTF.

V usage is TRBV10-2 and J usage is TRBJ2-1; 9 bases are a match to TRBD2. With V trimmed by 5 bases and J by 3 bases, 5 bases remained unmatched. There are 15 residues in the CDR3. CDR1 is WSHSY and CDR2 is SAAADI in the germline V gene. In DNA, the CDR3 is TGCGCCAGCAGTCTTAGCGGGAGATTCTACAATGAGCAGTTCTTC. This translates into CASSLSGRFYNEQFF.

This chain joins TRBV6-6 and TRBJ2-3; 7 nucleotides match TRBD2. Trimming at V came to 7 bases and at J to 0 bases, leaving 4 bases not matched to a gene. The CDR3 totals 14 residues. Germline V CDR1 and CDR2: MNHNY, SVGAGI (reference sequence). As DNA, the CDR3 is TGTGCCAGCAAGCGGGGCGAAAGCACAGATACGCAGTATTTT. Its translation: CASKRGESTDTQYF.

The chain couples TRBV7-2 to TRBJ2-7; D is perhaps TRBD2 (6 bases). Trimming left V 5 bases short and J 0 bases short, with 17 bases between. Per germline, CDR1 SGHTA and CDR2 FQGNSA. The length of the CDR3 is 16 residues. CDR3 loop: CASSPLAASGSYEQYF. CDR3 coding DNA: TGTGCCAGCAGCCCCTTAGCGGCGTCAGGCTCCTACGAGCAGTACTTC.

This rearrangement joins TRBV5-4 to TRBJ1-4, with D possibly matching TRBD1 (5 bases). Trimming took off 3 bases at V and 8 bases at J, with 20 bases between the two ends. The germline V gene has CDR1 SGHNT and CDR2 YYREEE (reference sequence). The CDR3 loop spans 16 amino acids. CDR3 in amino acids: CASSSLRQGGAEKLFF. The CDR3 nucleotides read TGTGCCAGCAGCTCCCTTAGGCAGGGAGGAGCGGAAAAACTGTTTTTT.

The J gene is TRBJ1-3, the V gene TRBV28; possible D gene TRBD1, 5 bases. V lost 4 bases and J lost 7, with 14 bases in between. Germline V gene lookup returns CDR1 MDHEN and CDR2 SYDVKM. CDR3 size: 14 residues. The CDR3 is CASSSTGKLNTIYF. As DNA, the CDR3 is TGTGCCAGCAGTTCAACAGGAAAACTGAACACCATATATTTT. Complete variable domain (other parts from reference TRBV28 and TRBJ1-3): DVKVTQSSRYLVKRTGEKVFLECVQDMDHENMFWYRQDPGLGLRLIYFSYDVKMKEKGDIPEGYSVSREKKERFSLILESASTNQTSMYLCASSSTGKLNTIYFGEGSWLTVV.

V is TRBV6-6 and J is TRBJ1-2; D remains unclear. The V gene's germline CDR1 is MNHNY and CDR2 SVGAGI (reference sequence). Trimming removed 3 bases from V and 8 bases from J, with 22 bases in between. The CDR3 extends over 16 amino acids. Here the CDR3 reads CASSYSGQLGGRGYTF. The CDR3 bases are TGTGCCAGCAGTTATAGTGGCCAATTAGGAGGGCGCGGCTACACCTTC.

The rearrangement links TRBV11-3 to TRBJ1-4, with TRBD1 matching 8 bases. With V trimmed by 5 bases and J by 7 bases, 9 bases remained unmatched. This CDR3 spans 15 amino acids. Germline V gene lookup returns CDR1 SGHNT and CDR2 YENEEA. The CDR3 DNA sequence: TGTGCCAGCAGCAGGGTCTCCGGGACAGGTGAAAAACTGTTTTTT. As protein: CASSRVSGTGEKLFF.

This sequence joins TRBV18 and TRBJ1-6, with TRBD1 as a possible D gene (6 bases). Trimming took off 2 bases at V and 9 bases at J, with 14 bases between the two ends. The CDR3 is 15 residues long. CDR1 KGHSH and CDR2 LQKENI come from the germline V gene. The CDR3 here is CASSPGGALFSPLHF. Written as DNA, the CDR3 is TGTGCCAGCTCACCAGGGGGGGCACTGTTTTCACCCCTCCACTTT.

The V call is TRBV15, the J call TRBJ1-5; the D gene is possibly TRBD1 (5 bases). The CDR3 covers 12 residues. V gave up 8 bases and J gave up 7 bases, with 12 bases separating them. CDR1 LNHNV and CDR2 YYDKDF come from the germline V gene (reference sequence). The CDR3 region has the DNA TGTGCCACCCGGGGGAAGAACCAGCCCCAGCATTTT. The encoded protein is CATRGKNQPQHF.

V gene TRBV29-1 combines with J gene TRBJ2-5; TRBD2 might be the D (6 bases). With the DNA end fitting TRBJ2-7 better, the J assignment may be wrong. CDR3 length: 12 residues. CDR1 and CDR2 from the germline V gene are SQVTM and ANQGSEA. This CDR3 is CSARGISYEQYF. The CDR3 DNA sequence: TGCAGCGCCCGGGGGATTTCCTACGAGCAGTACTTC.

This clone came up once. The V gene is TRBV7-9, the J gene TRBJ2-3; 16 bases fit TRBD2. The trim removed 5 bases at V and 3 bases at J, leaving 11 bases unmatched. CDR3 length: 19 amino acids. Germline CDR1 and CDR2: SEHNR and FQNEAQ (reference sequence). CDR3 sequence reads: CASSRGTSGRALVTDTQYF. CDR3 coding DNA: TGTGCCAGCAGCCGGGGGACTAGCGGGAGGGCCCTTGTAACAGATACGCAGTATTTT.

J is TRBJ1-2 and V is TRBV25-1; D is unresolved. This CDR3 has 12 residues. V gave up 2 bases and J gave up 4 bases, with 5 bases separating them. Per germline, CDR1 MGHDK and CDR2 SYGVNS. The CDR3 loop reads CASSEPFYGYTF. CDR3 nucleotide sequence: TGTGCCAGCAGTGAACCGTTCTATGGCTACACCTTC.

The chain has TRBV6-1 and TRBJ2-4, with D maybe TRBD2 (5 bases). V lost 1 base to trimming and J lost 4 bases, with 5 bases between them. The CDR3 is made up of 13 amino acids. Germline CDR1 reads MNHNS; CDR2 reads SASEGT. The CDR3, as DNA: TGTGCCAGCAGTGAAGGAGGGAAAAACATTCAGTACTTC. Translating gives CASSEGGKNIQYF.

The V and J genes are TRBV11-3 and TRBJ1-1, with unresolved D. V shed 5 bases and J shed 7 bases, with 11 bases lying between them. Germline V lookup: CDR1 SGHNT, CDR2 YENEEA. CDR3 length equals 12 residues. The CDR3 nucleotides read TGTGCCAGCAGCAGACGGGAGGGTGAAGCTTTCTTT. Translating it yields CASSRREGEAFF. Full variable domain (missing parts from reference TRBV11-3 and TRBJ1-1): EAGVVQSPRYKIIEKKQPVAFWCNPISGHNTLYWYLQNLGQGPELLIRYENEEAVDDSQLPKDRFSAERLKGVDSTLKIQPAELGDSAVYLCASSRREGEAFFGQGTRLTVV.

This clone showed up just a few times. V is TRBV28 and J is TRBJ1-1, with D perhaps matching TRBD1 (5 bases). Germline V gene data show CDR1 as MDHEN and CDR2 as SYDVKM. The V end lost 2 bases, the J end lost 8 bases, and 9 bases lay between the germline ends. The CDR3 is 12 residues long. The CDR3, as DNA: TGTGCCAGCAGTTTAATCGCAGGGGAAGCTTTCTTT. Translating it yields CASSLIAGEAFF.

This chain uses TRBV15 with TRBJ1-2; D gene unclear. The V gene's germline CDR1 is LNHNV and CDR2 YYDKDF (reference sequence). V was pared by 0 bases and J by 2 bases, with 7 bases between. The CDR3 extends over 14 amino acids. This chain's CDR3 is CATSREAANYGYTF. As DNA, the CDR3 is TGTGCCACCAGCAGAGAGGCGGCAAACTATGGCTACACCTTC.

This chain connects TRBV10-3 to TRBJ2-3, with 12 positions matching TRBD2. The CDR3 extends over 13 amino acids. Germline V gene lookup returns CDR1 ENHRY and CDR2 SYGVKD. J lost 6 bases, V lost 10 bases, and 5 bases had no gene match. CDR3 coding DNA: TGTGCCAGCGGACTAGCGGGGCCCGATACGCAGTATTTT. This translates into CASGLAGPDTQYF.

In its sample, this clone was seen a few times. This chain joins TRBV18 and TRBJ1-2; D ambiguous. The V end was cut by 1 base, the J end by 8 bases, with 20 bases between. Germline lookup yields CDR1 KGHSH and CDR2 LQKENI. This CDR3 has 16 residues. CDR3 residues: CASSPQNFDATGGYTF. In nucleotides, the CDR3 is TGTGCCAGCTCACCACAAAACTTCGACGCAACGGGGGGCTACACCTTC.

The chain links TRBV6-5 to TRBJ2-7; D possibly corresponds to TRBD1 (6 bases). With 6 bases removed from V and 0 bases from J, the gap between germline ends came to 15 bases. From germline, CDR1 is MNHEY and CDR2 SVGAGI. The CDR3 consists of 15 residues. The CDR3 nucleotides read TGTGCCAGCAGCTATGACAGGAGCTCCTCCTACGAGCAGTACTTC. This translates into CASSYDRSSSYEQYF.